The 31 T cell receptor beta chains below all came from one sample that was sequenced in a study of cytomegalovirus exposure and HLA in healthy donors. Primers included in the PCR were 60 Vbeta and 13 Jbeta primers. Here immunoSEQ multiplex PCR was the method, and the copy in TCRdb shows in-frame clones only, minus some. The data show 35,000 to 50,000 clones, 51% seen once. The specimen was PBMCs. The receptors stem from a man between 60 and 75 years old in good health and CMV-seronegative.

Concerning this clone: The same CDR3 can be traced to other DNA sequences in this sample. The V and J genes are TRBV5-1 and TRBJ1-1; D is possibly TRBD1 (6 bases). The CDR3 extends over 14 amino acids. Per the germline V gene, CDR1 is SGHRS and CDR2 is YFSETQ. The ends were cut back, 2 bases at V and 0 bases at J, with 8 bases in the middle. The CDR3 protein is CASSLQGVNTEAFF. The CDR3, as DNA: TGCGCCAGCAGCTTACAGGGTGTGAACACTGAAGCTTTCTTT.

The chain links TRBV30 to TRBJ2-7; 7 bases align to TRBD1. CDR3 length equals 15 residues. Germline V CDR1 and CDR2: GTSNPN, SVGIG (reference sequence). Losses at the gene ends were 5 bases for V and 1 base for J; bases not matched to a gene: 11. CDR3: CAWGRPGQTSYEQYF. CDR3 coding DNA: TGTGCCTGGGGCCGTCCGGGACAGACGTCCTACGAGCAGTACTTC.

The chain couples TRBV9 to TRBJ2-5, with 9 bases identical to TRBD2. Trimming cost V 4 bases and J 3 bases; bases outside gene matches: 4. The germline CDR1 and CDR2 sequences are SGDLS and YYNGEE. This CDR3 has 14 residues. The CDR3 DNA follows: TGTGCCAGCAGCACCGGGACTAGCAAAGAGACCCAGTACTTC. Encoded protein: CASSTGTSKETQYF.

The J gene is TRBJ2-5, the V gene TRBV30; a possible D gene is TRBD1 (5 bases). The CDR3 runs to 13 residues. Trimming pared 2 bases from V and 6 bases from J, leaving 13 bases between. CDR1 GTSNPN and CDR2 SVGIG come from the germline V gene (reference sequence). The CDR3 DNA sequence: TGTGCCTGGAGTTTGGGGCGGCAGAAGACCCAGTACTTC. Translation: CAWSLGRQKTQYF.

This clone showed up just a few times. No DNA is shown, since the ends of the CDR3 on it are uncertain; the CDR3 is the one TCRdb lists. The genes are TRBV21-1 and TRBJ1-4; the table's D call, TRBD1, was not checked against the DNA. TRBV21-1 has pseudogene status. Inclusive of both ends, the CDR3 amounts to 15 amino acids. The CDR3 loop is CASSKVGQGTEKLFF.

This clone was observed a few times. The chain links TRBV27 to TRBJ2-1; the match to TRBD2 covers 12 bases. The V gene end was trimmed by 5 bases and the J gene end by 6 bases; junction bases not matched to a gene: 5. Germline CDR1 is MNHEY and CDR2 is SMNVEV (reference sequence). The CDR3 is 15 amino acids. CDR3 bases: TGTGCCAGCAGTCTACGGACTAGCGGGATCAATGAGCAGTTCTTC. It is translated as CASSLRTSGINEQFF.

V is TRBV5-5 and J is TRBJ2-7, with 7 bases that match TRBD1. The trim removed 0 bases at V and 6 bases at J, leaving 6 bases unmatched. The CDR3 sequence is 14 residues long. The germline gives CDR1 SGHKS, CDR2 YYEKEE (reference sequence). The DNA for the CDR3 is TGTGCCAGCAGCTTGGGGACAGGCCCCCTCGAGCAGTACTTC. Translation: CASSLGTGPLEQYF.

This rearrangement joins TRBV9 to TRBJ1-5; no reliable D call. Germline V gives CDR1 SGDLS, CDR2 YYNGEE. This CDR3 is built from 14 residues. Trimming stripped 2 bases from V and 0 bases from J, with 6 bases between. The CDR3 DNA sequence: TGTGCCAGCAGCGTGGGCATTAGCAATCAGCCCCAGCATTTT. Protein product: CASSVGISNQPQHF. Together with reference TRBV9 and TRBJ1-5, the CDR3 gives the full variable domain: DSGVTQTPKHLITATGQRVTLRCSPRSGDLSVYWYQQSLDQGLQFLIQYYNGEERAKGNILERFSAQQFPDLHSELNLSSLELGDSALYFCASSVGISNQPQHFGDGTRLSIL.

This clone was detected a few times. The gene calls are TRBV5-8 and TRBJ2-7, with 10 bases aligning to TRBD1. Germline CDR1 and CDR2: SGHTS and YDEGEE. The CDR3 consists of 15 residues. The ends lost 5 bases at V and 1 base at J; junction bases unmatched: 6. The DNA for the CDR3 is TGTGCCAGCAGGTTCCGGGACAGGGGTTCCTACGAGCAGTACTTC. This sequence encodes CASRFRDRGSYEQYF.

In nucleotides, the CDR3 is TGCGCCAGCAGCCCGGCCGACTGGGATACGCAGTATTTT. It yields the protein CASSPADWDTQYF. The rearrangement joins TRBV4-1 to TRBJ2-3, with D unclear. V lost 4 bases and J 6 bases, leaving 11 bases between the germline ends. CDR1 and CDR2 (germline): MGHRA, YSYEKL. This CDR3 region has 13 residues.

The V and J genes are TRBV4-2 and TRBJ2-5; 14 bases are a match to TRBD2. V was pared by 3 bases and J by 5 bases, with 2 bases of the junction left unmatched. The CDR3 is 15 amino acids. Germline lookup yields CDR1 LGHNA and CDR2 YNFKEQ. The CDR3 protein is CASSQTSGRAETQYF. The CDR3 region has the DNA TGTGCCAGCAGCCAGACTAGCGGGAGGGCGGAGACCCAGTACTTC.

The V and J genes are TRBV14 and TRBJ2-3, with 11 bases fitting TRBD2. V trimming: 1 base; J trimming: 4 bases; junction bases outside the gene matches: 7. The CDR3 has 17 amino acids. Germline V gene lookup returns CDR1 SGHDN and CDR2 FVKESK. Here the CDR3 DNA reads TGTGCCAGCAGCCAAGGGTTACTAGCGGGAGCCGCAGATACGCAGTATTTT. Translation gives CASSQGLLAGAADTQYF.

V is TRBV5-1 and J is TRBJ1-1; 8 bases align to TRBD1. Germline assignment: CDR1 SGHRS and CDR2 YFSETQ. The CDR3 sequence is 14 residues long. J lost 1 base, V lost 7 bases, and 6 bases had no gene match. Here the CDR3 DNA reads TGCGCCAGCCTCCCGGGGACAGGGAACACTGAAGCTTTCTTT. The encoded protein is CASLPGTGNTEAFF.

The CDR3 bases are TGCGCCAGCACCCAAACTACACAAGAGACCCAGTACTTC. This gives the protein CASTQTTQETQYF. This chain connects TRBV5-1 to TRBJ2-5; unclear D gene. This CDR3 has 13 amino acids. Trimming stripped 6 bases from V and 2 bases from J, with 11 bases between. CDR1 is SGHRS, CDR2 YFSETQ, per germline.

V is TRBV5-1 and J is TRBJ2-5; D is perhaps TRBD1 (6 bases). The germline gives CDR1 SGHRS, CDR2 YFSETQ. Trimming took off 6 bases at V and 5 bases at J, with 11 bases between the two ends. The CDR3 consists of 12 residues. The CDR3 spells CASTQRGETQYF. The CDR3 DNA reads TGCGCCAGCACTCAAAGGGGGGAGACCCAGTACTTC.

The chain links TRBV7-2 to TRBJ1-5, with a possible D match to TRBD1 (5 bases). Trimming pared 3 bases from V and 3 bases from J, leaving 9 bases between. The CDR3 covers 14 residues. The germline gives CDR1 SGHTA, CDR2 FQGNSA. The CDR3 loop is CASSLGRYNQPQHF. DNA for the CDR3: TGTGCCAGCAGCTTGGGGCGGTACAATCAGCCCCAGCATTTT.

The V call is TRBV11-3, the J call TRBJ1-1; D is unresolved. V lost 5 bases and J lost 4, with 11 bases in between. There are 13 residues in the CDR3. Germline CDR1 SGHNT, CDR2 YENEEA. The CDR3, as DNA: TGTGCCAGCAGCAGCCGGCGGGGCACTGAAGCTTTCTTT. Translating it yields CASSSRRGTEAFF.

The J gene is TRBJ2-4, the V gene TRBV5-1, with D perhaps matching TRBD2 (5 bases). Per germline, CDR1 SGHRS and CDR2 YFSETQ. The CDR3 extends over 14 amino acids. Between the trimmed V and J ends, which lost 8 bases and 4 bases, there was a span of 16 bases. The DNA of the CDR3 is TGCGCCAGTAGCCTCCCCGGACTGAAAAACATTCAGTACTTC. This gives the protein CASSLPGLKNIQYF.

This clone was picked up a small number of times. The rearrangement uses TRBV6-1 and TRBJ2-1; D call uncertain. The V end was cut by 0 bases, the J end by 4 bases, with 7 bases between. Germline V gives CDR1 MNHNS, CDR2 SASEGT. The CDR3 covers 14 residues. The CDR3 bases are TGTGCCAGCAGTGAAGCGGCCAAGTACAATGAGCAGTTCTTC. Protein sequence: CASSEAAKYNEQFF.

V gene TRBV4-2 combines with J gene TRBJ2-7; 8 nucleotides agree with TRBD2. From germline, CDR1 is LGHNA and CDR2 YNFKEQ. This CDR3 spans 15 amino acids. V gave up 8 bases and J gave up 4 bases; unmatched junction bases: 13. This chain's CDR3 is CASRFLERERYEQYF. DNA for the CDR3: TGTGCCAGCCGATTCCTGGAGCGGGAGAGGTACGAGCAGTACTTC.

There are a few counts of this clone. This chain uses TRBV6-5 with TRBJ2-5, with a possible D match to TRBD1 (5 bases). This CDR3 comprises 15 residues. In germline, CDR1 is MNHEY, CDR2 SVGAGI. The V end was cut by 4 bases, the J end by 1 base, with 13 bases between. The CDR3 loop reads CASSSIAGFQETQYF. In DNA form, the CDR3 reads TGTGCCAGCAGTTCAATCGCAGGGTTCCAAGAGACCCAGTACTTC.

The rearrangement joins TRBV7-8 to TRBJ2-7, with 9 bases identical to TRBD2. This CDR3 spans 15 amino acids. J gave up 7 bases and V 5 bases, and 12 bases lay outside the gene matches. Germline assignment: CDR1 SGHVS and CDR2 FQNEAQ. DNA for the CDR3: TGTGCCAGCAGCCCCCCCTTAGCGGGAGCGGGGGAGCAGTACTTC. Protein: CASSPPLAGAGEQYF.

V and J are TRBV28 and TRBJ2-7; TRBD1 might be the D (6 bases). Trimming left V 5 bases short and J 0 bases short, with 14 bases between. The CDR3 is 15 residues long. CDR1 is MDHEN and CDR2 is SYDVKM in the germline V gene. The CDR3 loop reads CASSPPTGLSYEQYF. CDR3 in DNA: TGTGCCAGCAGTCCACCGACAGGCCTCTCCTACGAGCAGTACTTC.

The chain joins TRBV6-1 to TRBJ2-3; 7 nucleotides line up with TRBD1. V trimming: 5 bases; J trimming: 3 bases; junction bases outside the gene matches: 5. This CDR3 contains 14 residues. Germline V gene sequence: CDR1 MNHNS, CDR2 SASEGT. CDR3 coding DNA: TGTGCCAGCAGTAGGGACAGCTTTACAGATACGCAGTATTTT. Amino acid sequence: CASSRDSFTDTQYF.

This clone was seen more than once but under ten times. The chain joins TRBV9 to TRBJ1-5; 8 bases map to TRBD1. The CDR3 contains 15 residues. Per the germline V gene, CDR1 is SGDLS and CDR2 is YYNGEE. V shed 0 bases, J shed 2 bases, and the junction held 1 base outside the gene matches. The CDR3 bases are TGTGCCAGCAGCGTAGGGGGACAGGGCAATCAGCCCCAGCATTTT. It yields the protein CASSVGGQGNQPQHF.

The V gene is TRBV7-6, the J gene TRBJ1-2, with D tentatively TRBD1 (6 bases). Germline CDR1 reads SGHVS; CDR2 reads FNYEAQ. The CDR3 runs to 15 residues. Trimming removed 0 bases at V and 6 bases at J, with 14 bases between. For the CDR3, the DNA is TGTGCCAGCAGCTTAGCGGCAGGGGATTACGATGGCTACACCTTC. It encodes CASSLAAGDYDGYTF.

The chain carries TRBV12-5 and TRBJ2-7, with 12 bases lining up with TRBD1. There are 16 residues in the CDR3. Trimming cost V 1 base and J 5 bases; bases outside gene matches: 6. Germline V CDR1 and CDR2: LGHNT, FRNRAP. The chain's CDR3 is CASGLALGTGGDEQYF. The CDR3 DNA is TGTGCTAGTGGTTTGGCCCTAGGGACAGGGGGCGACGAGCAGTACTTC.

The V gene is TRBV5-6, the J gene TRBJ2-7; weak D call: TRBD2 (6 bases). CDR1 is SGHDT, CDR2 YYEEEE, per germline. V was cut by 4 bases and J by 3 bases, with 17 bases left in between. The CDR3 sequence is 15 residues long. CDR3 sequence (DNA): TGTGCCAGCAGCCTATTGCCGGGGAGGTACTACGAGCAGTACTTC. This encodes CASSLLPGRYYEQYF.

This chain connects TRBV4-2 to TRBJ1-1, with a weak D call TRBD1 (6 bases). The CDR3 runs 15 residues. V was cut by 5 bases and J by 2 bases, with 15 bases left in between. The germline V gene has CDR1 LGHNA and CDR2 YNFKEQ. The CDR3 sequence: CASSKPGGANTEAFF. The CDR3 DNA reads as TGTGCCAGCAGCAAGCCGGGGGGGGCTAACACTGAAGCTTTCTTT.

The gene calls are TRBV6-1 and TRBJ2-5; weak D call: TRBD2 (7 bases). Near its end, the DNA agrees better with TRBJ2-7, so the J call may be wrong. The CDR3 consists of 20 residues. Germline-derived CDR1 and CDR2 are MNHNS and SASEGT. CDR3 loop: CASSEARAGVFGRRNYEQYF. The DNA of the CDR3 is TGTGCCAGCAGTGAAGCGCGGGCAGGGGTCTTCGGGAGGAGGAATTACGAGCAGTACTTC.

This clone appeared once. The rearrangement uses TRBV11-3 and TRBJ2-7; 7 bases fit TRBD2. J lost 6 bases, V lost 3 bases, and 5 bases had no gene match. The CDR3 runs 13 residues. Germline CDR1 SGHNT, CDR2 YENEEA. The CDR3 loop reads CASSFGWEGEQYF. For the CDR3, the DNA is TGTGCCAGCAGCTTCGGATGGGAGGGCGAGCAGTACTTC.